The 27 T cell receptor beta chains below come from one sample, sequenced in a study of blood T cell repertoires in COVID-19. The data were produced by immunoSEQ multiplex PCR, yet TCRdb's version contains in-frame clones alone and is incomplete. Of around 260,000 clones in the sample, over 75% were seen once. The specimen was PBMCs or T cells enriched from blood (not recorded which). These receptors all stem from a woman between 25 and 40 years old who had recovered from COVID-19.

This CDR3 is CASSSTYYGYTF. The CDR3 DNA is TGTGCCAGCAGCTCCACATACTATGGCTACACCTTC. V gene TRBV7-2 combines with J gene TRBJ1-2; no clear D gene. Germline CDR1 SGHTA, CDR2 FQGNSA. The CDR3 spans 12 residues. Trimming shortened V by 4 bases and J by 3 bases, and 6 bases separated the two germline ends.

J is TRBJ1-5 and V is TRBV6-1; the D gene is possibly TRBD1 (6 bases). This CDR3 spans 16 amino acids. Trimming stripped 0 bases from V and 7 bases from J, with 16 bases between. Germline V gene sequence: CDR1 MNHNS, CDR2 SASEGT. For the CDR3, the DNA is TGTGCCAGCAGTGAAGCGGTAGGGGGGGGCTGGCAGCCCCAGCATTTT. It specifies CASSEAVGGGWQPQHF.

V and J are TRBV7-9 and TRBJ2-7; 8 nucleotides line up with TRBD1. The CDR3 contains 14 residues. With V trimmed by 0 bases and J by 6 bases, 4 bases remained unmatched. Germline assignment: CDR1 SEHNR and CDR2 FQNEAQ (reference sequence). This CDR3 reads CASSLARQGSEQYF. The CDR3 DNA sequence: TGTGCCAGCAGCTTAGCCCGACAGGGGAGCGAGCAGTACTTC.

This chain links TRBV24-1 with TRBJ2-2, with D possibly TRBD2 on 5 matching bases. V lost 0 bases to trimming and J lost 1 base, with 11 bases between them. There are 17 residues in the CDR3. Germline-derived CDR1 and CDR2 are KGHDR and SFDVKD. The CDR3 loop reads CATSDLHTSGNTGELFF. In DNA form, the CDR3 reads TGTGCCACCAGTGATTTGCATACCAGCGGGAACACCGGGGAGCTGTTTTTT.

The V gene is TRBV27, the J gene TRBJ2-1; tentatively, D is TRBD1 (6 bases). The V end was cut by 1 base, the J end by 5 bases, with 6 bases between. Germline V gives CDR1 MNHEY, CDR2 SMNVEV (reference sequence). The CDR3 consists of 13 residues. CDR3 nucleotide sequence: TGTGCCAGCAGTTTATGGGACAACAATGAGCAGTTCTTC. Its protein is CASSLWDNNEQFF.

This clone was counted once. The chain carries TRBV20-1 and TRBJ2-1; D might be TRBD1 (6 bases). This CDR3 has 11 residues. In germline, CDR1 is DFQATT, CDR2 SNEGSKA (reference sequence). The CDR3 DNA is TGCAGCCGGACAGTCCGGGCGGAGCAGTTCTTC. Amino acid sequence: CSRTVRAEQFF.

This clone came up a few times. The chain joins TRBV7-2 to TRBJ1-1; D uncertain. Trimming took 5 bases from V and 1 from J, leaving 8 bases between them. Germline loops: CDR1 SGHTA, CDR2 FQGNSA. The CDR3 covers 13 residues. The CDR3 here is CASSPISNTEAFF. CDR3 bases: TGTGCCAGCAGCCCCATTTCGAACACTGAAGCTTTCTTT.

The chain recombines TRBV19 with TRBJ1-5, with D possibly being TRBD1 (5 bases). Between the trimmed V and J ends, which lost 4 bases and 2 bases, there was a span of 9 bases. From germline, CDR1 is LNHDA and CDR2 SQIVND (reference sequence). The CDR3 runs to 14 residues. The CDR3 region has the DNA TGTGCCAGTAGTACAGGGTATGGCAATCAGCCCCAGCATTTT. It is translated as CASSTGYGNQPQHF. Variable domain in full (rest from reference TRBV19 and TRBJ1-5): DGGITQSPKYLFRKEGQNVTLSCEQNLNHDAMYWYRQDPGQGLRLIYYSQIVNDFQKGDIAEGYSVSREKKESFPLTVTSAQKNPTAFYLCASSTGYGNQPQHFGDGTRLSIL.

This chain joins TRBV27 and TRBJ2-3; 11 nucleotides agree with TRBD2. Unmatched junction bases numbered 6, after V lost 3 bases and J lost 4 bases. The CDR3 sequence is 16 residues long. Germline values: CDR1 MNHEY, CDR2 SMNVEV (reference sequence). The CDR3: CASSLSLAGGSDTQYF. CDR3 nucleotides: TGTGCCAGCAGTTTGTCCCTAGCGGGAGGATCAGATACGCAGTATTTT.

V and J are TRBV11-1 and TRBJ2-3; D possibly corresponds to TRBD1 (5 bases). Per the germline V gene, CDR1 is SGHAT and CDR2 is FQDESV (reference sequence). V lost 5 bases to trimming and J lost 0 bases, with 12 bases between them. The CDR3 is 15 residues long. CDR3 coding DNA: TGTGCCAGCAGCCAACTTGGGGCGAGCACAGATACGCAGTATTTT. It yields the protein CASSQLGASTDTQYF.

The chain combines TRBV9 with TRBJ1-3; D is ambiguous. The germline V gene encodes CDR1 SGDLS and CDR2 YYNGEE. The CDR3 has 12 residues. V shed 3 bases and J shed 3 bases, with 4 bases lying between them. The CDR3 sequence is CASSGSGNTIYF. The CDR3 DNA is TGTGCCAGCAGCGGCAGTGGAAACACCATATATTTT.

The J gene is TRBJ1-2, the V gene TRBV10-3, with a tentative D call TRBD1 (6 bases). V was clipped by 3 bases and J by 3 bases, with 17 bases between them. Germline V gives CDR1 ENHRY, CDR2 SYGVKD. The CDR3 totals 16 residues. CDR3 protein: CAISDHSLSGDYGYTF. The CDR3, as DNA: TGTGCCATCAGTGACCATTCACTATCAGGGGACTATGGCTACACCTTC.

The V call is TRBV4-1, the J call TRBJ1-1; D remains unclear. Germline V gene sequence: CDR1 MGHRA, CDR2 YSYEKL. Trimming took 0 bases from V and 0 from J, leaving 8 bases between them. CDR3 length equals 15 residues. CDR3 sequence reads: CASSQDVYVNTEAFF. CDR3 DNA: TGCGCCAGCAGCCAAGATGTATATGTGAACACTGAAGCTTTCTTT.

The chain carries TRBV10-3 and TRBJ1-5; TRBD1 matches 7 bases. This CDR3 spans 14 amino acids. Trimming removed 6 bases from V and 4 bases from J; junction bases left unmatched: 6. Germline V CDR1 and CDR2: ENHRY, SYGVKD. CDR3 protein: CAISLQGRNQPQHF. The CDR3 DNA is TGTGCCATCAGCCTACAGGGGCGGAATCAGCCCCAGCATTTT.

This chain joins TRBV24-1 and TRBJ1-2, with TRBD1 matching over 9 bases. V was pared by 7 bases and J by 4 bases, with 3 bases of the junction left unmatched. There are 13 residues in the CDR3. Looked up from germline, CDR1 is KGHDR and CDR2 is SFDVKD. CDR3 amino acids: CATSGTGTYGYTF. Here the CDR3 DNA reads TGTGCCACCAGCGGGACAGGGACCTATGGCTACACCTTC.

The chain recombines TRBV6-5 with TRBJ2-2; TRBD2 aligns across 7 bases. CDR1 is MNHEY, CDR2 SVGAGI, per germline. V was clipped by 9 bases and J by 7 bases; unmatched bases: 11. The CDR3 is 14 residues long. Written as DNA, the CDR3 is TGTGCCAGTCTGAGCGGGAAGAGGGTCGGGGAGCTGTTTTTT. The encoded protein is CASLSGKRVGELFF.

The rearrangement joins TRBV9 to TRBJ2-2; TRBD2 agrees at 7 bases. V shed 3 bases, J shed 1 base, and the junction held 3 bases outside the gene matches. Germline CDR1 SGDLS, CDR2 YYNGEE. This CDR3 is 15 amino acids long. CDR3 sequence: CASSGGSLNTGELFF. The CDR3 bases are TGTGCCAGCAGCGGCGGGAGTTTGAACACCGGGGAGCTGTTTTTT.

The chain is built from TRBV7-8 and TRBJ1-3; D remains unclear. The CDR3 runs to 17 residues. CDR1 and CDR2 from the germline V gene are SGHVS and FQNEAQ. V was trimmed by 3 bases and J by 0 bases, leaving 15 bases between them. The CDR3 sequence is CASSFDSVGDSGNTIYF. CDR3 bases: TGTGCCAGCAGCTTCGATAGCGTCGGTGACTCTGGAAACACCATATATTTT.

The chain combines TRBV7-2 with TRBJ1-5; perhaps TRBD1 as D (6 bases). In germline, CDR1 is SGHTA, CDR2 FQGNSA. V gave up 6 bases and J gave up 1 base, with 13 bases separating them. The length of the CDR3 is 15 residues. DNA for the CDR3: TGTGCCAGCAGAGCGGGACATACAAGCAATCAGCCCCAGCATTTT. The encoded protein is CASRAGHTSNQPQHF.

The CDR3 region has the DNA TGCGCCAGCAGCTTGAGGGGTCGAGATAATTCACCCCTCCACTTT. Translating gives CASSLRGRDNSPLHF. The chain is built from TRBV5-1 and TRBJ1-6; maybe TRBD1 (5 bases). Trimming pared 1 base from V and 5 bases from J, leaving 10 bases between. In germline, CDR1 is SGHRS, CDR2 YFSETQ. The CDR3 has 15 residues.

The genes are TRBV7-6 and TRBJ2-7; 9 bases are shared with TRBD1. Trimming at V came to 0 bases and at J to 6 bases, leaving 6 bases not matched to a gene. CDR1 is SGHVS and CDR2 is FNYEAQ in the germline V gene. This CDR3 comprises 15 residues. In nucleotides, the CDR3 is TGTGCCAGCAGCTTAGCCGGGACAGGGACGGGCGAGCAGTACTTC. The encoded protein is CASSLAGTGTGEQYF.

V gene TRBV10-3 combines with J gene TRBJ2-5; 10 bases are shared with TRBD2. The germline gives CDR1 ENHRY, CDR2 SYGVKD. Trimming at V came to 11 bases and at J to 3 bases, leaving 9 bases not matched to a gene. There are 14 residues in the CDR3. The CDR3 nucleotides are TGTGCCGCTAAGCGGCTAGCGGGAGAAGAGACCCAGTACTTC. As protein: CAAKRLAGEETQYF.

The V gene is TRBV30, the J gene TRBJ1-4; 12 bases are a match to TRBD1. After removal of 2 bases from V and 4 bases from J, the junction contained 5 bases not matched to a gene. Germline CDR1 reads GTSNPN; CDR2 reads SVGIG (reference sequence). This CDR3 spans 16 amino acids. This CDR3 is CAWSPGTGGFNEKLFF. The DNA for the CDR3 is TGTGCCTGGAGTCCCGGGACAGGGGGCTTTAATGAAAAACTGTTTTTT.

The gene calls are TRBV18 and TRBJ1-5; 11 nucleotides match TRBD1. Germline V lookup: CDR1 KGHSH, CDR2 LQKENI. V lost 6 bases, J lost 2 bases, and 12 bases stayed unmatched. The length of the CDR3 is 18 residues. CDR3: CASSGQGAIRDGNQPQHF. The CDR3 region has the DNA TGTGCCAGCTCTGGACAGGGGGCGATTCGGGATGGCAATCAGCCCCAGCATTTT.

The V call is TRBV27, the J call TRBJ1-2, with D tentatively TRBD1 (6 bases). Germline CDR1 and CDR2: MNHEY and SMNVEV (reference sequence). The CDR3 covers 15 residues. V lost 3 bases and J 4 bases, leaving 15 bases between the germline ends. CDR3 DNA: TGTGCCAGCAGTTTTCGCGCCGGACAGCTCTATGGCTACACCTTC. As protein: CASSFRAGQLYGYTF.

The rearrangement links TRBV5-1 to TRBJ1-3; TRBD1 matches 9 bases. The CDR3 contains 15 residues. Germline assignment: CDR1 SGHRS and CDR2 YFSETQ. With 0 bases clipped from V and 5 bases from J, the junction kept 3 bases outside the gene matches. Here the CDR3 reads CASSLGGTGRNTIYF. In DNA, the CDR3 is TGCGCCAGCAGCTTGGGAGGGACAGGGAGAAACACCATATATTTT.

The chain couples TRBV29-1 to TRBJ1-2, with D possibly being TRBD1 (6 bases). CDR3 length: 14 residues. Trimming pared 3 bases from V and 6 bases from J, leaving 17 bases between. Per germline, CDR1 SQVTM and CDR2 ANQGSEA. CDR3 sequence reads: CSVDQQGRGDGYTF. The CDR3, as DNA: TGCAGCGTTGACCAACAGGGACGAGGGGATGGCTACACCTTC.